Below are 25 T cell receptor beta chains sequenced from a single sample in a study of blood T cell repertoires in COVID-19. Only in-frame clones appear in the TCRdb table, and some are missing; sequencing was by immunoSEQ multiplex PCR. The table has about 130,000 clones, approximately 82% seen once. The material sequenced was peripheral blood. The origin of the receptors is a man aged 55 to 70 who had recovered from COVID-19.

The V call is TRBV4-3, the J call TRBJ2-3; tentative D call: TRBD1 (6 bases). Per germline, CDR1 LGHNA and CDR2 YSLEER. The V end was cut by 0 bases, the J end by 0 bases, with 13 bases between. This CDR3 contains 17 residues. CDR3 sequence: CASSQDRGSLSTDTQYF. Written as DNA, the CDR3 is TGCGCCAGCAGCCAAGATAGGGGGAGCCTTAGCACAGATACGCAGTATTTT.

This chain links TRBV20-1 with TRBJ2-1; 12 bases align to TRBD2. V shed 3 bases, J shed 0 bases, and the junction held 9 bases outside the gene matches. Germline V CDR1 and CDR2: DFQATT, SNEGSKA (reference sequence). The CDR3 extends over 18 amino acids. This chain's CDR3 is CSASSGLAGLSSYNEQFF. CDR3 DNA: TGCAGTGCTAGTTCCGGACTAGCGGGGCTGAGCTCCTACAATGAGCAGTTCTTC.

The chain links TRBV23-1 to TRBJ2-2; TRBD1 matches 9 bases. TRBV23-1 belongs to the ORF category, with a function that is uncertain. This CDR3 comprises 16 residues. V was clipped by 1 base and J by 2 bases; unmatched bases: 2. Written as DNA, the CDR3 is TGCGCCAGCAGTCAATTACAGGGGGCAAACACCGGGGAGCTGTTTTTT. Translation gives CASSQLQGANTGELFF.

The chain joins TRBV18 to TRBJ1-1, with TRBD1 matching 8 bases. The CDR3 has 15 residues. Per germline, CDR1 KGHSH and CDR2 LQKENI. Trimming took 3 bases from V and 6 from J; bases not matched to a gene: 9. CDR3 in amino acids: CASSPGQGGMAEAFF. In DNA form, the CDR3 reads TGTGCCAGCTCACCTGGACAGGGCGGGATGGCTGAAGCTTTCTTT.

Here the CDR3 reads CASSVGGGQGIRSEQFF. DNA for the CDR3: TGTGCCAGCAGCGTAGGGGGAGGACAGGGGATCAGAAGTGAGCAGTTCTTC. This rearrangement joins TRBV9 to TRBJ2-1; 9 bases line up with TRBD1. CDR1 is SGDLS, CDR2 YYNGEE, per germline. The J segment lost 9 bases and the V segment lost 0 bases, leaving 13 bases of the junction unmatched. The CDR3 extends over 17 amino acids.

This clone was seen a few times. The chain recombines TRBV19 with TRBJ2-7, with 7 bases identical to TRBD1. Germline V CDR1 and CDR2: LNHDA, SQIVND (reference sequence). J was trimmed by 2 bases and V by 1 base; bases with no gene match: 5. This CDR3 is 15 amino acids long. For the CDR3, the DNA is TGTGCCAGTAGTATAGCGGGACAGAGAGCCTACGAGCAGTACTTC. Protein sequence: CASSIAGQRAYEQYF.

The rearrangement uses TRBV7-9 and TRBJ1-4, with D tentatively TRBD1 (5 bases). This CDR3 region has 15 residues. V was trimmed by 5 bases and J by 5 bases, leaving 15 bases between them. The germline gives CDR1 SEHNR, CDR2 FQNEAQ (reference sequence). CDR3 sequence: CASSPDSTTNEKLFF. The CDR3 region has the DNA TGTGCCAGCAGCCCCGACAGCACGACAAATGAAAAACTGTTTTTT.

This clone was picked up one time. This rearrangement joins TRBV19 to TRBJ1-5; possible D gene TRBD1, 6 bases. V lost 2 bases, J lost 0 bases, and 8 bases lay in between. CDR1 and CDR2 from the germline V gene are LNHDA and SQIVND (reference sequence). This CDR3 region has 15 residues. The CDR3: CASSIRGNSNQPQHF. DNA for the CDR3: TGTGCCAGTAGTATAAGGGGGAATAGCAATCAGCCCCAGCATTTT. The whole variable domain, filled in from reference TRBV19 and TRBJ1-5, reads DGGITQSPKYLFRKEGQNVTLSCEQNLNHDAMYWYRQDPGQGLRLIYYSQIVNDFQKGDIAEGYSVSREKKESFPLTVTSAQKNPTAFYLCASSIRGNSNQPQHFGDGTRLSIL.

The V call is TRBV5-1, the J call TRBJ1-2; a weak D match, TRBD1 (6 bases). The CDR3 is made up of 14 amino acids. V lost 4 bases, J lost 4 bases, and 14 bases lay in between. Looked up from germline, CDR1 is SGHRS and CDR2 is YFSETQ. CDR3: CASSLGAESYGYTF. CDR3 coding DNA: TGCGCCAGCAGCCTGGGGGCAGAGAGCTATGGCTACACCTTC.

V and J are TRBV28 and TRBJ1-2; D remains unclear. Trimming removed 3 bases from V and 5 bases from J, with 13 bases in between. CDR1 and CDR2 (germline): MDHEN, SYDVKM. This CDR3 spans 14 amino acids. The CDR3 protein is CASSLGPRGYGYTF. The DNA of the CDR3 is TGTGCCAGCAGTTTGGGTCCTAGAGGGTATGGCTACACCTTC.

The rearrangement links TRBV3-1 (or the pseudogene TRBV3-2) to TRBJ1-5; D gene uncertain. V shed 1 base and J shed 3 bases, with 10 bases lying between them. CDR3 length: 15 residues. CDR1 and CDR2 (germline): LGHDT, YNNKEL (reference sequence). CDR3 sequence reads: CASSQAPGINQPQHF. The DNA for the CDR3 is TGTGCCAGCAGCCAAGCCCCCGGGATCAATCAGCCCCAGCATTTT.

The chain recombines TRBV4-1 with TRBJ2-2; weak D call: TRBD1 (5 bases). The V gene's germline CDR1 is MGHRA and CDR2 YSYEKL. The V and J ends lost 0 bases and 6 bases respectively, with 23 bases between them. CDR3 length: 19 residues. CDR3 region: CASSQEETASIKGAGELFF. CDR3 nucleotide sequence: TGCGCCAGCAGCCAAGAGGAGACAGCTTCGATTAAAGGCGCCGGGGAGCTGTTTTTT.

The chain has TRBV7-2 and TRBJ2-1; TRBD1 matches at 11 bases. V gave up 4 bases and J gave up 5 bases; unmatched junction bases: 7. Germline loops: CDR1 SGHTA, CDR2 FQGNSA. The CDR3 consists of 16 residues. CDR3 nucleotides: TGTGCCAGCAGCTCTACCGGGACAGGGGGTGACAATGAGCAGTTCTTC. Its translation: CASSSTGTGGDNEQFF.

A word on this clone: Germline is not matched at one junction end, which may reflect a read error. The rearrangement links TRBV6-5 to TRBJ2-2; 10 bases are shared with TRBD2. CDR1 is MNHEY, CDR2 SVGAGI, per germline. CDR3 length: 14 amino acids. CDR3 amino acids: CASRLAGLTGKLFF. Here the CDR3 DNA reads TGTGCCAGCAGACTAGCGGGACTCACCGGGAAGCTGTTTTTT.

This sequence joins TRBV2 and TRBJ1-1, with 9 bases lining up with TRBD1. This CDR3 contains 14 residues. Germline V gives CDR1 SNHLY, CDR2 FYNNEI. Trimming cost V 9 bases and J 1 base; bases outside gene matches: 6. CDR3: CASGTGRGNTEAFF. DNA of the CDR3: TGTGCCAGTGGGACAGGGAGGGGGAACACTGAAGCTTTCTTT.

CDR3 nucleotide sequence: TGTGCCAGCAGCCCCCTCCGGCAGGGGGAGACCCAGTACTTC. Its protein is CASSPLRQGETQYF. This chain links TRBV6-5 with TRBJ2-5; D may be TRBD1 (6 bases). Trimming pared 6 bases from V and 5 bases from J, leaving 16 bases between. This CDR3 comprises 14 residues. In germline, CDR1 is MNHEY, CDR2 SVGAGI.

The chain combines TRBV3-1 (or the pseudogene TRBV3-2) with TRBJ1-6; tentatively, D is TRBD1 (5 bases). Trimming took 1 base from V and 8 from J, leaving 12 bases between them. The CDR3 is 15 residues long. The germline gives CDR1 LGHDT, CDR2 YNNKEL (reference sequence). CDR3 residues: CASSQVGGDHSPLHF. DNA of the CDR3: TGTGCCAGCAGCCAAGTAGGAGGGGATCATTCACCCCTCCACTTT.

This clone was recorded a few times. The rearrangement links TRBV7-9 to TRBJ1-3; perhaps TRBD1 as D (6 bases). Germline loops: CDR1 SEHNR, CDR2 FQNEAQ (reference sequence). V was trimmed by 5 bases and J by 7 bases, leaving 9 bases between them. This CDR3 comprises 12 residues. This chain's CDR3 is CASSQTGNTIYF. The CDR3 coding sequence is TGTGCCAGCAGCCAAACAGGGAACACCATATATTTT. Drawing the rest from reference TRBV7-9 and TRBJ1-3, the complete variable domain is DTGVSQNPRHKITKRGQNVTFRCDPISEHNRLYWYRQTLGQGPEFLTYFQNEAQLEKSRLLSDRFSAERPKGSFSTLEIQRTEQGDSAMYLCASSQTGNTIYFGEGSWLTVV.

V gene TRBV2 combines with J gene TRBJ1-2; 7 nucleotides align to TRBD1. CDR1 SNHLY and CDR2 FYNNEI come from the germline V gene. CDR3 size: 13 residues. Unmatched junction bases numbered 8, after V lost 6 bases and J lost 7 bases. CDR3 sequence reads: CASRIGTVSGYTF. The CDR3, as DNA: TGTGCCAGCAGAATTGGGACAGTCAGTGGCTACACCTTC.

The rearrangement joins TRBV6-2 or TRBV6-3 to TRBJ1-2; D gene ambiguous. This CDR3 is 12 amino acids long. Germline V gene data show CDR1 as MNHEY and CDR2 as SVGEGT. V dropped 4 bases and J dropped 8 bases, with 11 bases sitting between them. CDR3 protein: CASSSTIGGYTF. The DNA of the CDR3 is TGTGCCAGCAGTTCTACAATCGGGGGCTACACCTTC.

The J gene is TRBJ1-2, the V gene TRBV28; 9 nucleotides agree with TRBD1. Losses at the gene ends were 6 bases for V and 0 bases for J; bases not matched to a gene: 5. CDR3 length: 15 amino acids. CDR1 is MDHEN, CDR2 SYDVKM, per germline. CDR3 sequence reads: CASREQGASNYGYTF. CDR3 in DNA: TGTGCCAGCAGGGAACAGGGGGCCTCTAACTATGGCTACACCTTC.

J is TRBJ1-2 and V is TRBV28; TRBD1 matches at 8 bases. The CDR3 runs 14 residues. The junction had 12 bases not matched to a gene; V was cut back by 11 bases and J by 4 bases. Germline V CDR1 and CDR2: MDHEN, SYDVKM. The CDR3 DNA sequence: TGTGCCGCATTTCAGGGGGCGCAGGCCTATGGCTACACCTTC. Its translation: CAAFQGAQAYGYTF.

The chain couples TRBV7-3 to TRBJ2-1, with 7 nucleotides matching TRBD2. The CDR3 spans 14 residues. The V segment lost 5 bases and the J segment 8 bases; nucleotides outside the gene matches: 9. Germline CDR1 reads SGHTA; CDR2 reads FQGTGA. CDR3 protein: CASSPSSGWDEQFF. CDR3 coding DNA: TGTGCCAGCAGCCCCTCTAGCGGATGGGATGAGCAGTTCTTC.

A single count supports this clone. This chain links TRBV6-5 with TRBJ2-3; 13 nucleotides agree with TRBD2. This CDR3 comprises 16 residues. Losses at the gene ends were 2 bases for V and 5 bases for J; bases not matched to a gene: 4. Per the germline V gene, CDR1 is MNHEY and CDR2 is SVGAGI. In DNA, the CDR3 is TGTGCCAGCAGTTACCGGACTAGCGGGAGTAAAGATACGCAGTATTTT. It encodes CASSYRTSGSKDTQYF.

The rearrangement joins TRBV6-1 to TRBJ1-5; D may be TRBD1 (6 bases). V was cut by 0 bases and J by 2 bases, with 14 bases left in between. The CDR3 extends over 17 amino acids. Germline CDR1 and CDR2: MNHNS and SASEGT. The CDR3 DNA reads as TGTGCCAGCAGTGAAGCCCTGAGGGGGATGGGCAATCAGCCCCAGCATTTT. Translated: CASSEALRGMGNQPQHF.